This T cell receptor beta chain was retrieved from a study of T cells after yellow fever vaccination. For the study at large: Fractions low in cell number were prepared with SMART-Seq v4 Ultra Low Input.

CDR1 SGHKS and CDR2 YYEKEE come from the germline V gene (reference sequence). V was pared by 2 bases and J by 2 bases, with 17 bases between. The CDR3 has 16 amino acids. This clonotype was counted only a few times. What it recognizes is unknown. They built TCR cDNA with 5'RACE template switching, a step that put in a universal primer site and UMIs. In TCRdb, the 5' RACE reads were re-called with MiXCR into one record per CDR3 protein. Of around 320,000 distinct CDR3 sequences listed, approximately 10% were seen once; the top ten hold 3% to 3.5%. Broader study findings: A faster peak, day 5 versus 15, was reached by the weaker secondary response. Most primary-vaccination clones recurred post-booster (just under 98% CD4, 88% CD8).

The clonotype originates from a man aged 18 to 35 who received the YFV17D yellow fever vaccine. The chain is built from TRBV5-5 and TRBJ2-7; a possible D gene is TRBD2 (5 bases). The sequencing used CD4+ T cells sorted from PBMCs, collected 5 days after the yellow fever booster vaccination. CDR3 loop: CASSFDWTPGPYEQYF. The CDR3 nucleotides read TGTGCCAGCAGCTTTGACTGGACTCCCGGGCCCTACGAGCAGTACTTC.